This T cell receptor beta chain is drawn from a study of regulatory T cells in long-lasting Graves disease. Study-wide results and caveats: Lower TCR diversity was seen in persistent Graves' patients than in newly diagnosed ones. Newly diagnosed patients shared about a thousand public clonotypes; persistent patients shared some 2,600.

The CDR3 is 15 residues long. Trimming pared 6 bases from V and 4 bases from J, leaving 19 bases between. Germline V gene data show CDR1 as MDHEN and CDR2 as SYDVKM. Time point indicated: persistent/refractory GD, antithyroid drugs over 5 years with positive TRAb. Extracted RNA from PBMCs served as the source of the TCR library. Each of the patients was recruited from an endocrinology department situated in Xi'an, China. At least ten counts were recorded for this clonotype. As yet, its antigen is unknown. Arm-PCR of CDR3 regions and iRepertoire HTBI primers were used to build TCR beta libraries. Via MiXCR, TCRdb re-called the multiplex PCR reads, giving one row per CDR3 protein. The table records about 340,000 distinct CDR3 sequences, roughly a fifth of them present only once.

The sequenced sample was peripheral blood mononuclear cells (PBMCs), obtained when the disease was refractory, from a patient treated with antithyroid drugs. The source of this sequence is a female donor with Graves disease. The V gene is TRBV28, the J gene TRBJ2-7; D may be TRBD1 or TRBD2 (5 bases each). Written as DNA, the CDR3 is TGTGCCAGCAGAGCGGACCGGGACGGAGCTTACGAGCAGTACTTC. This sequence encodes CASRADRDGAYEQYF.